This TCR beta chain came from a study of identical twins. This clonotype turned up a few times. Its antigen is undetermined. Between the trimmed V and J ends, which lost 4 bases and 1 base, there was a span of 19 bases. The CDR3 runs 17 residues. MiXCR, run by TCRdb on the 5' RACE reads, gives a single entry per CDR3 protein. Altogether about 530,000 distinct CDR3 sequences are present, over 12% being singletons, with the ten largest covering roughly 0.4%. Findings and caveats of the study: Abundant cord blood beta clonotypes carried fewer insertions; memory repertoires showed none. Within twin pairs, the out-of-frame alpha sequences they shared showed excess low generation probability. In zero-insertion analyses, partial confounding could arise from invariant MAIT and iNKT cells. The study reached conclusions through statistical analysis that was cross-sectional, not following the same donors.

The same specimen was also included in a second study, on yellow fever vaccine responses in identical twins.

The chain uses TRBV12-3 or TRBV12-4 and TRBJ1-1; D remains unclear. The receptor was isolated from a woman aged 18-29 years in good health. Material: CD4+ T cells sorted from blood. The CDR3 nucleotides read TGTGCCAGCAGTTCCCGCCTTACCTTAGGGCGGAACACTGAAGCTTTCTTT. Residues: CASSSRLTLGRNTEAFF.